This T cell receptor (beta chain) comes out of a study of T cell repertoires in cytomegalovirus infection (dated by TCRdb to about 2019). Concerning the study at large: Peptide stimulations targeted recently identified HLA-C-restricted CMV epitopes, whose presentation resists viral immunomodulation, together with well-studied HLA-B-restricted epitopes. The HLA type of each donor mattered for the analysis, because public TCR beta signatures pointed to carriage of CMV infection along with the matching HLA type. What the study reported, not specific to this receptor: In both this cohort and an independent approximately 370-donor cohort, the cumulative frequency of public TCR beta family members distinguished carriers of CMV infection plus the relevant HLA type. In the ex vivo response, HLA-C-restricted CMV-specific TCR beta clonotypes were dominant, and in two of eight donors the single most frequent clonotype came from this HLA-C-restricted group.

The sample's treatment or condition label, in plain terms: in vitro stimulation with specific CMV peptide epitopes to enrich CMV-specific T cells. Sequencer: Illumina HiSeq 1500. The public sequencing data were trimmed at Q25 with fastp and processed into clonotypes with MiXCR by TCRdb, which kept only in-frame beta chains. Entries are consolidated by CDR3 protein sequence, retaining the most common genes and DNA. The sample includes a few hundred thousand distinct CDR3 sequences, with 40% observed a single time. The ten largest clones represent around 46% of the sample. The V end loses 0 bases and the J end loses 5 bases, and a stretch of 13 bases separates them. The cysteine opens and the phenylalanine closes a CDR3 of 15 amino acids. Only the CDR3 part of the read is kept: 45 bases, read in frame from the first base. Taken from the germline V gene (reference sequence), the CDR1 and CDR2 loops are DFQATT and SNEGSKA.

Details on this clonotype: It has no known antigen specificity. Base quality data are lacking; no much larger clone is found one base away.

The chain employs TRBV20-1 and TRBJ2-2, with a weak D call of TRBD2 (5 bases match). The clonotype originates from a human donor in good health (CMV status not recorded). Some clones in this sample may be carry-over from other donors' samples. Sequenced here: cultured PBMCs, sampled from culture after CMV antigen stimulation. Here is the DNA: TGCAGTGCTAGAGATTCCGGAGGCGGAACCGGGGAGCTGTTTTTT. Its protein is CSARDSGGGTGELFF.